This TCR beta chain is from a study of identical twins. General study points: Compared with models, monozygotic twins showed more out-of-frame TCR alpha sharing.

Comment on this clonotype: Its antigen remains unknown.

Germline-derived CDR1 and CDR2 are MGHRA and YSYEKL. There are 15 residues in the CDR3. Trimming left V 7 bases short and J 1 base short, with 16 bases between. TCRdb reprocessed the 5' RACE reads via MiXCR and lists one record per CDR3 protein. The table has 300,000 to 350,000 distinct CDR3 sequences, 12% seen once. In addition, the sample was reused for a study of yellow fever vaccine responses in identical twins.

Sequencing was done on a sample of CD8+ T cells sorted from blood. This TCR was sampled from a woman under 30 in good health. The chain has TRBV4-1 and TRBJ2-5; D gene uncertain. The CDR3 loop is CASTKGAEPQETQYF. CDR3 nucleotides: TGCGCCAGCACCAAAGGCGCCGAGCCCCAAGAGACCCAGTACTTC.